This TCR beta chain stems from a study of blood T cell repertoires in COVID-19. On the study more broadly: Both acute and convalescent COVID-19 samples were obtained from the United States, Italy and Spain. Nucleic acid was either cDNA or gDNA, and it came from T cells, B-cell-depleted T cells, or PBMCs.

Original handling: Reference gene primer amplification yielded estimated nucleated cell counts. The data were produced by immunoSEQ multiplex PCR, yet TCRdb's version contains in-frame clones alone and is incomplete. The D gene and trimming were derived from the DNA, and the V and J assignments and clone size from that table. The table records approximately 120,000 clones, roughly 74% of them present only once. While infection was still active, Seattle patients were enrolled and then followed longitudinally. J lost 2 bases, V lost 5 bases, and 8 bases had no gene match. This CDR3 contains 16 residues. From germline, CDR1 is LNHDA and CDR2 SQIVND (reference sequence).

The source material was peripheral blood. The receptor was derived from an older man with COVID-19, enrolled during active disease. The chain joins TRBV19 to TRBJ1-5, with 8 bases matching TRBD1. The CDR3 spells CASSSRQGLGNQPQHF. CDR3 coding DNA: TGTGCCAGTAGTTCAAGACAGGGGCTGGGCAATCAGCCCCAGCATTTT. The full variable domain, in which reference TRBV19 and TRBJ1-5 provide the parts outside the CDR3, is DGGITQSPKYLFRKEGQNVTLSCEQNLNHDAMYWYRQDPGQGLRLIYYSQIVNDFQKGDIAEGYSVSREKKESFPLTVTSAQKNPTAFYLCASSSRQGLGNQPQHFGDGTRLSIL.